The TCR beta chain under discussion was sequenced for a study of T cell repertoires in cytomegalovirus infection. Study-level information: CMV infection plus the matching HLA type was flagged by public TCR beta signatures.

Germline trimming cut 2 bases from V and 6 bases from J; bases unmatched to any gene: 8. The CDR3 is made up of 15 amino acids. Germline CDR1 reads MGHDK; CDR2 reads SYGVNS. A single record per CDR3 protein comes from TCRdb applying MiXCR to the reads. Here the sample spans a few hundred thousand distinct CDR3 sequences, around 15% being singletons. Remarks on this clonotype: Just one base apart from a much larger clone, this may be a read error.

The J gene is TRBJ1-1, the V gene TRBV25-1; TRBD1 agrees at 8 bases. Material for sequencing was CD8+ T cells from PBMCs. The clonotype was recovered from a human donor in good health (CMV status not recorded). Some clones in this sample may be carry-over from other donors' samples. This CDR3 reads CASSERTGRVAEAFF. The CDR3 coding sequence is TGTGCCAGCAGTGAACGGACAGGGCGGGTCGCTGAAGCTTTCTTT.